The subject of this entry is one T cell receptor (beta chain). Its antigen is still unknown. This entry comes from a study of OX40 agonist ivuxolimab in advanced cancers. Study summary: Averaging 60 years in age, with a range of roughly 20 to 79, the cohort was around 87% male. It was permissible to have had prior anti-PD-1, anti-PD-L1 or anti-CTLA-4 therapy, and 40% had some.

Study-level results: With doses of 0.1 to 3.0 mg/kg, CD4+ and CD8+ blood T cells had undergone clonal expansion by week 6. Among the lowest levels of clonal expansion were found in partial responders at 0.1-3.0 mg/kg.

The germline CDR1 and CDR2 sequences are MNHEY and SMNVEV (reference sequence). V lost 5 bases, J lost 2 bases, and 15 bases lay in between. There are 15 residues in the CDR3. Method: immunoSEQ multiplex PCR; TCRdb's copy keeps in-frame clones and lacks some. Among 78,000 or so clones listed, roughly 90% were seen once. The V gene is TRBV27, the J gene TRBJ1-2; a weak D match, TRBD1 (6 bases). The sample consisted of CD4+ or CD8+ T cells sorted from blood, taken in a trial of the OX40 agonist ivuxolimab. The clonotype comes from an adult with an advanced solid tumor such as melanoma, head and neck, liver or kidney cancer. The CDR3 region has the DNA TGTGCCAGCAGTCCCGCCCCCGGGACAAACTATGGCTACACCTTC. Its translation: CASSPAPGTNYGYTF.